These T cell receptor beta chains were read from a single sample in a study of shared clonotypes between healthy human individuals. TCRdb keeps only in-frame clones here, not all; method: immunoSEQ multiplex PCR. The sample carries some 630,000 clones, about two thirds recorded once. The sequenced sample consisted of memory CD4+ T cells sorted from blood. The receptor source for this set is a woman under 40 in good health. CDR3s include the opening cysteine and the closing phenylalanine or tryptophan. A D gene is named only where the DNA matches it firmly. Clone size is not always given. Where it is, it says once, few, many or a class for expanded clones.

v_gene,d_gene,j_gene,abundance,CDR3nt,CDR3aa
TRBV28,.,TRBJ1-5,many,TGTGCCAGCAGCGGGGGGGCTCAGCCCCAGCATTTT,CASSGGAQPQHF
TRBV20-1,.,TRBJ2-7,few,TGCAGTGCTAGGGAAGACAAAGAGCAGTACTTC,CSAREDKEQYF
TRBV5-4,TRBD2,TRBJ2-1,.,TGTGCCAGCAGCTTGGGGCTAGCGGGAGGGGTTTACAATGAGCAGTTCTTC,CASSLGLAGGVYNEQFF
TRBV9,TRBD1,TRBJ2-2,.,TGTGCCAGCAGCGTAGTCCTAGGGACAGGCCTTACCGGGGAGCTGTTTTTT,CASSVVLGTGLTGELFF
TRBV27,.,TRBJ2-7,few,TGTGCCAGTAAAAACAGGGAGGGTCCCTACGAGCAGTACTTC,CASKNREGPYEQYF
TRBV18,.,TRBJ2-7,.,TGTGCCAGCTCTCACGACGCGCTCTCCTACGAGCAGTACTTC,CASSHDALSYEQYF
TRBV15,TRBD2,TRBJ2-7,.,TGTGCCACCAGCCAGGGACTAGCGGACTACGAGCAGTACTTC,CATSQGLADYEQYF
TRBV27,.,TRBJ2-2,.,TGTGCCAGCAGTTTATCCCCCCCGGGACTTAACACCGGGGAGCTGTTTTTT,CASSLSPPGLNTGELFF
TRBV11-3,TRBD2,TRBJ2-1,.,TGTGCCAGCAGCTCGACCTTTGCCAGGACTAGCGGGAGCAATGAGCAGTTCTTC,CASSSTFARTSGSNEQFF
TRBV25-1,.,TRBJ2-7,.,TGTGCCAGCAGTGAGGAATCCAGGGCGACCTACGAGCAGTACTTC,CASSEESRATYEQYF
TRBV6-5,.,TRBJ1-5,few,TGTGCCAGCAGACAGGGTCGCAATCAGCCCCAGCATTTT,CASRQGRNQPQHF
TRBV7-9,.,TRBJ1-1,.,TGTGCCAGCAGCTTAACAACGGGCACTGAAGCTTTCTTT,CASSLTTGTEAFF
TRBV6-5,.,TRBJ2-7,many,TGTGCCAGCAGTTCTGGTGGGTGGAGCGAGCAGTACTTC,CASSSGGWSEQYF
TRBV18,.,TRBJ2-3,.,TGTGCCAGCTCACCATCCCAGTGGGGATTCACAGATACGCAGTATTTT,CASSPSQWGFTDTQYF
TRBV27,TRBD1,TRBJ2-3,.,TGTGCCAGCAGTTCCAAGAGTATGGACAGGGTCACAGATACGCAGTATTTT,CASSSKSMDRVTDTQYF
TRBV10-1,.,TRBJ2-7,.,TGCGCCAGCAGTGAGTCCCGGGGCTACGAGCAGTACTTC,CASSESRGYEQYF
TRBV18,TRBD1,TRBJ1-1,.,TGTGCCAGCTCACCACGCCTGGGGGACAGATTTGCTGAAGCTTTCTTT,CASSPRLGDRFAEAFF
TRBV28,TRBD1,TRBJ1-1,.,TGTGCCAGCGGGACAGCCCTTAACACTGAAGCTTTCTTT,CASGTALNTEAFF
TRBV5-1,.,TRBJ2-3,few,TGCGCCAGCAGGGAGGGGGCAGATACGCAGTATTTT,CASREGADTQYF
TRBV7-9,.,TRBJ1-5,.,TGTGCCAGCAGCTTAGATGGTAATCAGCCCCAGCATTTT,CASSLDGNQPQHF
TRBV28,TRBD2,TRBJ2-7,.,TGTGCCAGCAGTCTCACTGGGACTAGCCTTTTGAACGAGCAGTACTTC,CASSLTGTSLLNEQYF
TRBV4-1,TRBD2,TRBJ2-7,.,TGCGCCAGCAGCCAAGATCCGGGAGGGCCTTACGAGCAGTACTTC,CASSQDPGGPYEQYF
TRBV14,.,TRBJ1-1,.,TGTGCCAGCAGCGCTGTAGGGGTCTCTGAAGCTTTCTTT,CASSAVGVSEAFF
TRBV6-5,.,TRBJ2-7,.,TGTGCCAGCAGTAGATCGGACGATAGACCCTACGAGCAGTACTTC,CASSRSDDRPYEQYF
TRBV6-5,.,TRBJ1-5,.,TGTGCCAGCAGTTACTCAGGGTACAATCAGCCCCAGCATTTT,CASSYSGYNQPQHF
TRBV14,.,TRBJ1-2,few,TGTGCCAGCAGCCAGGATGACAGGAAATTGCGTGGCTACACCTTC,CASSQDDRKLRGYTF
TRBV11-1,TRBD1,TRBJ1-3,.,TGTGCCAGCTCAGACAGGGGGACGGACTCTGGAAACACCATATATTTT,CASSDRGTDSGNTIYF
TRBV28,.,TRBJ1-1,.,TGTGCCAGCAGGCTGGGACGGAATAGAATGAACACTGAAGCTTTCTTT,CASRLGRNRMNTEAFF
TRBV28,.,TRBJ2-7,.,TGTGCCAGCAGCCTAGTTGCCTACGAGCAGTACTTC,CASSLVAYEQYF
TRBV4-1,TRBD1,TRBJ1-1,few,TGCGCCAGCAGCCAAAGAGCGCTGGGGCAGGGGGCGAGGGCTGAAGCTTTCTTT,CASSQRALGQGARAEAFF
TRBV5-1,.,TRBJ1-1,.,TGCGCCAGCAGCTTGGAGACCTTCACTGAAGCTTTCTTT,CASSLETFTEAFF
TRBV6-5,.,TRBJ1-1,.,TGTGCCAGCCATATAACAGGAAGAGCTTTCTTT,CASHITGRAFF
TRBV27,.,TRBJ1-4,.,TGTGCCAGCTCCCTCCCCTCGGGCAATTGGCTTGAAAAACTGTTTTTT,CASSLPSGNWLEKLFF
TRBV21-1,.,TRBJ2-5,.,TGTGCCAGCAGCCCCCGCTGGTCGAGCGGGAGGGCCGGGGAGACCCAGTACTTC,CASSPRWSSGRAGETQYF
TRBV5-1,TRBD2,TRBJ2-7,.,TGCGCCAGCAGCTTCGGCGGGAGGTACACCTACGAGCAGTACTTC,CASSFGGRYTYEQYF
TRBV6-1,TRBD2,TRBJ2-7,.,TGTGCCAGCAGTGCCCCGACCGCGGGGGGGGTAGCGGGCGAGCAGTACTTC,CASSAPTAGGVAGEQYF
TRBV19,.,TRBJ2-3,.,TGTGCCAGTAGTCCCCTCGGCACAGATACGCAGTATTTT,CASSPLGTDTQYF
TRBV7-6,TRBD2,TRBJ2-2,.,TGTGCCAGCAGCATTGGACTAGCGGGGGCATCGAACACCGGGGAGCTGTTTTTT,CASSIGLAGASNTGELFF